Reported below is one T cell receptor (beta chain). The data were obtained in a study of CD8 T cells in Susac syndrome. RNA amounts of about 0.45 to 1 ug underwent reverse transcription with random hexamers. Amplification of TCR beta CDR3 was carried out by immunoSEQ multiplex PCR, which covered 54 Vbeta and 13 Jbeta segments. One entry per CDR3 protein results from TCRdb running MiXCR on the immunoSEQ multiplex PCR reads. Seen here are roughly 120,000 distinct CDR3 sequences, about 94% observed once, and the top ten hold roughly 0.13%. TCR beta sequences were obtained from blood CD8+ and CD4+ T cells. The authors negatively isolated CD8+ and CD4+ T cells and FACS-enriched TEMRA cells. Between the trimmed V and J ends, which lost 6 bases and 11 bases, there was a span of 16 bases. This CDR3 is built from 12 residues. The germline gives CDR1 MNHEY, CDR2 SVGEGT.

V and J are TRBV6-2 or TRBV6-3 and TRBJ1-1; no firm D call. The sequenced material came from CD4+ T cells from PBMCs. The clonotype originates from a human donor with multiple sclerosis. Here the CDR3 DNA reads TGTGCCAGCAGCCCCGGGCCCCCGTGGGCTTTCTTT. Its translation: CASSPGPPWAFF.